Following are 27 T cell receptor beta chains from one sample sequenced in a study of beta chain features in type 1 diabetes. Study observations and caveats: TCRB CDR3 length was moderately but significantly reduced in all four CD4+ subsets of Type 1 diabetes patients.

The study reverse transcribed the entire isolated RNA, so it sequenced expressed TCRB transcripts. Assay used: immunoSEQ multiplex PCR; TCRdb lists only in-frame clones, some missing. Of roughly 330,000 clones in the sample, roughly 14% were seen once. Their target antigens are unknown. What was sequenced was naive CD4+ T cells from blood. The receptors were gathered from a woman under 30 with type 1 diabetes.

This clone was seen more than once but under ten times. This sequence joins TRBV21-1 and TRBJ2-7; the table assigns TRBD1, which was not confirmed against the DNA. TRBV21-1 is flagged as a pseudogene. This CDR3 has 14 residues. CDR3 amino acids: CASSNTRSGCEQYV. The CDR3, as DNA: TGTGCCAGCAGCAACACCAGATCAGGGTGCGAGCAGTACGTC.

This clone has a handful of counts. CDR3 DNA sequence: TGTGCCAGCAGTGAAATGGCAGGATTAACCCAAGAGACCCAGTACTTC. Residues: CASSEMAGLTQETQYF. The chain uses TRBV25-1 and TRBJ2-5; D is ambiguous. Trimming took off 2 bases at V and 1 base at J, with 14 bases between the two ends. CDR3 size: 16 residues. Germline CDR1 and CDR2: MGHDK and SYGVNS.

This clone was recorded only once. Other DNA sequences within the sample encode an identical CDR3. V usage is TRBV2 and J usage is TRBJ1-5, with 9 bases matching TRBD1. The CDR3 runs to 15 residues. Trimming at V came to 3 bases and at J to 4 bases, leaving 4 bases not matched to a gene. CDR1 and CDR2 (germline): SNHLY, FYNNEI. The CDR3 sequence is CASSESGQGNQPQHF. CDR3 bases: TGTGCCAGCAGTGAGTCTGGACAGGGGAATCAGCCCCAGCATTTT.

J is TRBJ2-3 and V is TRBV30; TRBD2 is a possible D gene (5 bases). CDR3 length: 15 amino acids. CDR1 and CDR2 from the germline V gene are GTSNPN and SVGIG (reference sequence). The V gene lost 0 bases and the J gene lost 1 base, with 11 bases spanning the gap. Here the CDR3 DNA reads TGTGCCTGGAGTGTAAAGGAGGCGGGCACAGATACGCAGTATTTT. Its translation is CAWSVKEAGTDTQYF.

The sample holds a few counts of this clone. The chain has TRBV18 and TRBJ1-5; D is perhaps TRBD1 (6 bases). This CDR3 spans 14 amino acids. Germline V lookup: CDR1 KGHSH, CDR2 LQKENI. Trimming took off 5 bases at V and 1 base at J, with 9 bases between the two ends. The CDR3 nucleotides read TGTGCCAGCTCAGCAGGGGTAAGCAATCAGCCCCAGCATTTT. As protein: CASSAGVSNQPQHF.

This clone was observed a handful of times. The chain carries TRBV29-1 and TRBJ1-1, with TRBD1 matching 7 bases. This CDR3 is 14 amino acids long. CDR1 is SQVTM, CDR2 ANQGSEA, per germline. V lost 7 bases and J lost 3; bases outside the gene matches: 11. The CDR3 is CSAKQGNKDTEAFF. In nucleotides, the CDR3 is TGCAGCGCAAAACAGGGGAATAAGGACACTGAAGCTTTCTTT.

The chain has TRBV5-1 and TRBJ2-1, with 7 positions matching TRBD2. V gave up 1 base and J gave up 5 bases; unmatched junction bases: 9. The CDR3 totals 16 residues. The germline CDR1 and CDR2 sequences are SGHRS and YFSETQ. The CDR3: CASSLLTSSLNNEQFF. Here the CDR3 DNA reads TGCGCCAGCAGCTTGCTGACTAGCTCTTTAAACAATGAGCAGTTCTTC.

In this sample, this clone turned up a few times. CDR3 DNA sequence: TGTGCCACCAGCAGAGATCCTGACAGTGGGGATACGCAGTATTTT. This gives the protein CATSRDPDSGDTQYF. The rearrangement uses TRBV15 and TRBJ2-3; a possible D gene is TRBD1 (5 bases). Trimming stripped 0 bases from V and 6 bases from J, with 13 bases between. Germline-derived CDR1 and CDR2 are LNHNV and YYDKDF (reference sequence). The CDR3 has 15 residues. Complete variable domain (other parts from reference TRBV15 and TRBJ2-3): DAMVIQNPRYQVTQFGKPVTLSCSQTLNHNVMYWYQQKSSQAPKLLFHYYDKDFNNEADTPDNFQSRRPNTSFCFLDIRSPGLGDTAMYLCATSRDPDSGDTQYFGPGTRLTVL.

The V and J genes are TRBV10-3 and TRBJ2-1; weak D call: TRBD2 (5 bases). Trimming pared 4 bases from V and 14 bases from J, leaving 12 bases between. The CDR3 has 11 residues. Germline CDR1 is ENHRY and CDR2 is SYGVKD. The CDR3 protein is CAISVGSSEFF. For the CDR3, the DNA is TGTGCCATCAGTGTGGGTAGTAGCGAGTTCTTC.

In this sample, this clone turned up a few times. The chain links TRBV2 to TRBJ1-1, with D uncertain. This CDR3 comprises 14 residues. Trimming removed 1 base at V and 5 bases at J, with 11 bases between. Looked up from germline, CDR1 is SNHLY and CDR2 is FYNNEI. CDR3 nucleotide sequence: TGTGCCAGCAGTGAAGACGGTTCGGGGACTGAAGCTTTCTTT. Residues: CASSEDGSGTEAFF.

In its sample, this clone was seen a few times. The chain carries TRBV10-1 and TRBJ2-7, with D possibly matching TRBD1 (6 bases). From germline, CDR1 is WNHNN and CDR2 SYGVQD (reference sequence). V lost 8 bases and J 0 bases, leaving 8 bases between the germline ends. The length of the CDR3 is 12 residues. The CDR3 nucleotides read TGCGCCAGCCCACAGGGCTCCTACGAGCAGTACTTC. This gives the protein CASPQGSYEQYF.

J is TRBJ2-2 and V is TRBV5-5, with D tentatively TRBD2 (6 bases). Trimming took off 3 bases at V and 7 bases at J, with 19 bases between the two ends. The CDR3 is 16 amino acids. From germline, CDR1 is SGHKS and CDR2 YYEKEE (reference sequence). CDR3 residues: CASSYGTPSLIGELFF. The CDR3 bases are TGTGCCAGCAGCTACGGGACTCCTAGTCTTATCGGGGAGCTGTTTTTT.

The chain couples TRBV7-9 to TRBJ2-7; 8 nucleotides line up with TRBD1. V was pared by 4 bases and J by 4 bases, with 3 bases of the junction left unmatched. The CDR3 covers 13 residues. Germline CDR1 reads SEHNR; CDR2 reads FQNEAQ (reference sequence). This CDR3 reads CASSSDRVYEQYF. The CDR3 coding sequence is TGTGCCAGCAGCTCGGACAGGGTTTACGAGCAGTACTTC.

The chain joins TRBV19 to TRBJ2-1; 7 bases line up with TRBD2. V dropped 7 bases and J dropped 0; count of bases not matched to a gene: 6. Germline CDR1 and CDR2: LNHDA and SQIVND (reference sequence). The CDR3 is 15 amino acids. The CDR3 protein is CASKTSTSSYNEQFF. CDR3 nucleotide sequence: TGTGCCAGTAAGACTAGCACCAGCTCCTACAATGAGCAGTTCTTC.

Written as DNA, the CDR3 is TGTGCCAGCACGTACCCCTCGCCGGGACAGGGGGCGCGCGAGCAGTACTTC. Amino acid sequence: CASTYPSPGQGAREQYF. The chain uses TRBV28 and TRBJ2-7, with 12 bases lining up with TRBD1. The CDR3 is 17 amino acids. V lost 7 bases and J lost 6; bases outside the gene matches: 16. Germline assignment: CDR1 MDHEN and CDR2 SYDVKM. The variable domain in full, completed from reference TRBV28 and TRBJ2-7, reads DVKVTQSSRYLVKRTGEKVFLECVQDMDHENMFWYRQDPGLGLRLIYFSYDVKMKEKGDIPEGYSVSREKKERFSLILESASTNQTSMYLCASTYPSPGQGAREQYFGPGTRLTVT.

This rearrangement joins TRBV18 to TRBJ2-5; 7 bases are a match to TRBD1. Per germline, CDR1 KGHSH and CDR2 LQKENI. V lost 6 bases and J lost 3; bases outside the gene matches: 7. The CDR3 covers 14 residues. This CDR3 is CASSHRDRKETQYF. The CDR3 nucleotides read TGTGCCAGCTCGCACCGGGACAGAAAAGAGACCCAGTACTTC.

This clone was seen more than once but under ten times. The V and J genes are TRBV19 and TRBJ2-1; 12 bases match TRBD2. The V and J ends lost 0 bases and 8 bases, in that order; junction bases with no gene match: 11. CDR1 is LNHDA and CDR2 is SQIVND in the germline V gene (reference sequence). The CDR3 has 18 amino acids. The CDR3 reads CASSIDPTSGRFLDEQFF. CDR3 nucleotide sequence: TGTGCCAGTAGTATAGATCCCACTAGCGGGAGGTTTCTCGATGAGCAGTTCTTC.

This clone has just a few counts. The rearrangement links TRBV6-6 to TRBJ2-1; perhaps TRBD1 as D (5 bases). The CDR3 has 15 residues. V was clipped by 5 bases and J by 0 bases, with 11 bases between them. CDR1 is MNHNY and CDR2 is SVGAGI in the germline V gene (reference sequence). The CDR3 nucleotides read TGTGCCAGCAGTAGGGGCCCAAGCTCCTACAATGAGCAGTTCTTC. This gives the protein CASSRGPSSYNEQFF.

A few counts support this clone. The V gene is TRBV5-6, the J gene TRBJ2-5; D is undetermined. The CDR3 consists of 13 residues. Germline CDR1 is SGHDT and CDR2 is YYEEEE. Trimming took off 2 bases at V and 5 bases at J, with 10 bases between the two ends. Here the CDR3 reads CASSLETRETQYF. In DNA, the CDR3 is TGTGCCAGCAGCTTAGAGACAAGGGAGACCCAGTACTTC. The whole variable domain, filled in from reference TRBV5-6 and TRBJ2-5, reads DAGVTQSPTHLIKTRGQQVTLRCSPKSGHDTVSWYQQALGQGPQFIFQYYEEEERQRGNFPDRFSGHQFPNYSSELNVNALLLGDSALYLCASSLETRETQYFGPGTRLLVL.

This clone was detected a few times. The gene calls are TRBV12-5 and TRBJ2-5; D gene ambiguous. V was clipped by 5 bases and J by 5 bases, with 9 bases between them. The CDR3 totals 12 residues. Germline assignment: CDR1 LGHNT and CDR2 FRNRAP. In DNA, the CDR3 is TGTGCTAGTGGTCCCTCCTCGGAGACCCAGTACTTC. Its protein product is CASGPSSETQYF.

The CDR3 loop reads CASSQDLTIVANTQYF. The CDR3 region has the DNA TGCGCCAGCAGCCAAGACCTCACGATTGTCGCGAATACGCAGTATTTT. The J gene is TRBJ2-3, the V gene TRBV4-3; D ambiguous. Per the germline V gene, CDR1 is LGHNA and CDR2 is YSLEER. V was cut by 0 bases and J by 7 bases, with 17 bases left in between. This CDR3 has 16 amino acids.

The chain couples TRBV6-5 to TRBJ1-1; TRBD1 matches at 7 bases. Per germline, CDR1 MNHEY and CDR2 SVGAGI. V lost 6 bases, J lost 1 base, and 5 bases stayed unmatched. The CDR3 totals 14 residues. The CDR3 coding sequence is TGTGCCAGCAGCCCGGACAGGAGGAACACTGAAGCTTTCTTT. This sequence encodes CASSPDRRNTEAFF.

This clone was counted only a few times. The CDR3 sequence is CASRGQGKGNEQFF. The CDR3 DNA is TGTGCCAGCCGCGGACAGGGGAAGGGCAATGAGCAGTTCTTC. J is TRBJ2-1 and V is TRBV28; TRBD1 aligns across 9 bases. The J segment lost 6 bases and the V segment lost 8 bases, leaving 8 bases of the junction unmatched. Germline CDR1 and CDR2: MDHEN and SYDVKM. The CDR3 is made up of 14 amino acids.

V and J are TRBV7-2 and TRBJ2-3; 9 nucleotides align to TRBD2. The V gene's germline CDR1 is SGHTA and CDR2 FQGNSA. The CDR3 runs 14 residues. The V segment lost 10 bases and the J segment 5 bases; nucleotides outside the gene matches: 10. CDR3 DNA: TGTGCCACCTCCGCGGGACTAGCAGTAGATACGCAGTATTTT. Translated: CATSAGLAVDTQYF. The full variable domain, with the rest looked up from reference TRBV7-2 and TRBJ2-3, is GAGVSQSPSNKVTEKGKDVELRCDPISGHTALYWYRQSLGQGLEFLIYFQGNSAPDKSGLPSDRFSAERTGGSVSTLTIQRTQQEDSAVYLCATSAGLAVDTQYFGPGTRLTVL.

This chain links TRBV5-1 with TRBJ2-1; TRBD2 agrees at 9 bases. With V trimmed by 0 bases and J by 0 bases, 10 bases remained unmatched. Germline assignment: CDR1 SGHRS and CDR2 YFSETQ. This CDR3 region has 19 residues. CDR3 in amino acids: CASSLESSGIFSSYNEQFF. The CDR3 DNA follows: TGCGCCAGCAGCTTGGAATCTAGCGGGATTTTCAGCTCCTACAATGAGCAGTTCTTC. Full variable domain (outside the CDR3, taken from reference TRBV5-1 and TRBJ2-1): KAGVTQTPRYLIKTRGQQVTLSCSPISGHRSVSWYQQTPGQGLQFLFEYFSETQRNKGNFPGRFSGRQFSNSRSEMNVSTLELGDSALYLCASSLESSGIFSSYNEQFFGPGTRLTVL.

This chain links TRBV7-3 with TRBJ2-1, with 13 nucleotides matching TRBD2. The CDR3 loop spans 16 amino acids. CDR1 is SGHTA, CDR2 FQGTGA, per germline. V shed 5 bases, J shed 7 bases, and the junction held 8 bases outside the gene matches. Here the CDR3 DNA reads TGTGCCAGCAGCCGCGGACTAGCGGGAGCACTAAATGAGCAGTTCTTC. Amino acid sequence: CASSRGLAGALNEQFF. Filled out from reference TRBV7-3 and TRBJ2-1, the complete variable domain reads GAGVSQTPSNKVTEKGKYVELRCDPISGHTALYWYRQSLGQGPEFLIYFQGTGAADDSGLPNDRFFAVRPEGSVSTLKIQRTERGDSAVYLCASSRGLAGALNEQFFGPGTRLTVL.

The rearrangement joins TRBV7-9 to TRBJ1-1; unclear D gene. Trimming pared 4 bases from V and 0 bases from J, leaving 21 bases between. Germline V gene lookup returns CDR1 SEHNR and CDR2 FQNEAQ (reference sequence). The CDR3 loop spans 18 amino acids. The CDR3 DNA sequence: TGTGCCAGCAGCTCGTTGGTTGGGCGAAGAAAGGTGAACACTGAAGCTTTCTTT. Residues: CASSSLVGRRKVNTEAFF.